A selection of T cell receptor beta chains follows, all from one sample in a study of T cells after yellow fever vaccination. TCRdb reprocessed the 5' RACE reads with MiXCR, giving one entry per CDR3 protein. The repertoire consists of some 160,000 distinct CDR3 sequences, with about a tenth occurring once and the leading ten covering approximately 39%. Sequences were derived from CD8+ T cells sorted from PBMCs, sampled 45 days after the yellow fever booster vaccination. The receptors originated from a man younger than 35 who received the YFV17D yellow fever vaccine. Both conserved end residues are trimmed from each CDR3.

V gene	J gene	CDR3 protein
TRBV6-5	TRBJ1-5	ASSNGNQPQH
TRBV12-3/TRBV12-4	TRBJ1-1	ASSFGGYEAF
TRBV4-1	TRBJ2-5	ASSQLTGDETQY
TRBV9	TRBJ2-1	ASSGIARGHNEQF
TRBV6-2/TRBV6-3	TRBJ2-3	ASSYGTVADTQY
TRBV4-1	TRBJ2-6	ASSQDIPGRGANVLT
TRBV9	TRBJ2-7	ASSVDGPYEQY
TRBV6-5	TRBJ2-1	ASRQDYNEQF
TRBV20-1	TRBJ2-7	SAIRRSSYEQY
TRBV11-2	TRBJ2-1	ASSIRLARDNEQF
TRBV7-7	TRBJ2-5	ASSLAPRPQETQY